Each of the 2 T cell receptor beta chains below was sequenced from the same sample in a study of blood T cell repertoires in COVID-19. Some clones are missing from TCRdb's copy, which holds only in-frame ones; the method was immunoSEQ multiplex PCR. The sample carries 200,000 to 300,000 clones, about 91% recorded once. Input material: PBMCs or T cells enriched from blood (not recorded which). Every receptor here comes from a woman aged 40 to 50 with acute COVID-19.

V and J are TRBV6-1 and TRBJ2-7; TRBD2 matches at 8 bases. This CDR3 is 17 amino acids long. Trimming removed 2 bases from V and 1 base from J; junction bases left unmatched: 10. Looked up from germline, CDR1 is MNHNS and CDR2 is SASEGT. CDR3 DNA: TGTGCCAGCAGTGAACAGCCTAGCGGGTCTTATTCCTACGAGCAGTACGTC. Translation: CASSEQPSGSYSYEQYV.

The genes are TRBV9 and TRBJ2-3; TRBD2 might be the D (7 bases). This CDR3 contains 15 residues. V lost 0 bases and J 6 bases, leaving 14 bases between the germline ends. Looked up from germline, CDR1 is SGDLS and CDR2 is YYNGEE. CDR3 sequence reads: CASSVAGGPPDTQYF. The CDR3 DNA sequence: TGTGCCAGCAGCGTAGCGGGGGGCCCGCCGGATACGCAGTATTTT.